This T cell receptor (beta chain) is from a study of blood T cell repertoires in COVID-19. Study background: COVID-19 samples from acute and convalescent phases originated in the United States, Italy and Spain. In each case, the material was cDNA or gDNA derived from T cells, B-cell-depleted T cells, or PBMCs.

Germline CDR1 reads SEHNR; CDR2 reads FQNEAQ (reference sequence). This CDR3 has 16 amino acids. The ends lost 2 bases at V and 7 bases at J; junction bases unmatched: 7. In the original analysis: Reference gene primer amplification in the assay estimated nucleated cell counts. Sequencing was performed with immunoSEQ multiplex PCR; in TCRdb, only in-frame clones are kept and a portion is missing. Clone size and V and J calls were adopted from that table, with D and trimming inferred from the DNA. This sample has around 140,000 clones; roughly 88% occur once, and the top ten carry less than 2.5%. The chain carries TRBV7-9 and TRBJ1-4; 10 nucleotides match TRBD1. The sequenced material came from peripheral blood. This clonotype was sampled from a man between 65 and 85 years old with active COVID-19. The CDR3: CASSLRSGTGVEKLFF. The CDR3 DNA reads TGTGCCAGCAGCTTAAGGTCGGGGACAGGGGTTGAAAAACTGTTTTTT.